This TCR beta chain was retrieved from a study of T cells in Graves' hyperthyroidism and ophthalmopathy. Study details: Blood was drawn when the patient was first diagnosed and still untreated.

Ten or more counts support this clonotype. Its antigen remains unidentified. The source material, RNA transcripts, was used to amplify TCR beta CDR3 regions. The TCR CDR3 first-round RT-PCR relied on the HTBI primer set. TCRdb fed the multiplex PCR reads into MiXCR, producing one record per CDR3 protein. The sample includes about 150,000 distinct CDR3 sequences, approximately 20% seen only once; the top ten take about 67%. J gave up 1 base and V 6 bases, and 9 bases lay outside the gene matches. CDR3 length equals 16 residues. The V gene's germline CDR1 is MDHEN and CDR2 SYDVKM. Study conclusions and caveats: By a 13 V-J model, ophthalmopathy was set apart from stable hyperthyroidism.

The sequenced sample was blood. The sequence was obtained from a woman in her forties or fifties with Graves' hyperthyroidism that later progressed to Graves' ophthalmopathy. The chain has TRBV28 and TRBJ1-5; 7 bases are a match to TRBD1. CDR3 in amino acids: CASSPGTARSNQPQHF. In DNA form, the CDR3 reads TGTGCCAGCAGCCCCGGGACAGCAAGAAGCAATCAGCCCCAGCATTTT.